A selection of T cell receptor beta chains follows, all from one sample in a study of cytomegalovirus exposure and HLA in healthy donors. Method: immunoSEQ multiplex PCR; TCRdb's copy keeps in-frame clones and lacks some. The sample lists some 100,000 clones, 62% occurring once. Sample: PBMCs. Receptors were obtained from a woman aged 25 to 39 in good health and CMV-seropositive. The CDR3 runs from the conserved cysteine through the conserved F or W. A D gene is named only where the DNA matches it firmly. Clone size appears in some rows only: once, few, many, or a class for an expanded clone.

J: TRBJ2-5; V: TRBV5-6; size: NA; D: NA; CDR3: CASSLSFAETQYF; DNA: TGTGCCAGCAGCTTGTCGTTTGCGGAGACCCAGTACTTC
J: TRBJ1-2; V: TRBV5-1; size: NA; D: TRBD1; CDR3: CASSSGTGDNYGYTF; DNA: TGCGCCAGCAGCTCCGGGACAGGGGATAACTATGGCTACACCTTT
J: TRBJ1-1; V: TRBV27; size: NA; D: NA; CDR3: CASSYPGHLNTEAFF; DNA: TGTGCCAGCAGTTATCCGGGACATTTGAACACTGAAGCTTTCTTT
J: TRBJ1-2; V: TRBV7-9; size: NA; D: TRBD1; CDR3: CASSLGTGDYGYTF; DNA: TGTGCCAGCAGCTTAGGTACAGGGGACTATGGCTACACCTTC
J: TRBJ2-7; V: TRBV27; size: few; D: TRBD2; CDR3: CASSFVTSGEQYF; DNA: TGTGCCAGCAGTTTCGTCACTAGCGGCGAGCAGTACTTC
J: TRBJ1-2; V: TRBV7-9; size: once; D: NA; CDR3: CANSLQGVGSYTF; DNA: TGTGCCAACAGCTTACAAGGGGTTGGGAGCTACACCTTC
J: TRBJ1-4; V: TRBV18; size: NA; D: NA; CDR3: CASSPRSGVGNEKLFF; DNA: TGTGCCAGCTCACCCCGATCGGGGGTAGGTAATGAAAAACTGTTTTTT
J: TRBJ1-5; V: TRBV13; size: NA; D: NA; CDR3: CASSLGGSNQPQHF; DNA: TGTGCCAGCAGCTTAGGCGGTAGCAATCAGCCCCAGCATTTT
J: TRBJ2-2; V: TRBV7-3; size: NA; D: NA; CDR3: CASSSGSGELFF; DNA: TGTGCCAGCAGCTCCGGTTCCGGGGAGCTGTTTTTT
J: TRBJ1-2; V: TRBV7-2; size: NA; D: NA; CDR3: CASSLGRKDSYTF; DNA: TGTGCCAGCAGCTTGGGCCGGAAAGATTCCTACACCTTC
J: TRBJ2-1; V: TRBV29-1; size: NA; D: NA; CDR3: CSGRTRNDNEQFF; DNA: TGCAGCGGAAGGACACGGAACGACAATGAGCAGTTCTTC
J: TRBJ2-1; V: TRBV7-9; size: few; D: TRBD2; CDR3: CASSYPLRLAGGSNEQFF; DNA: TGTGCCAGCAGCTATCCCCTCAGACTAGCGGGGGGATCCAATGAGCAGTTCTTC
J: TRBJ2-7; V: TRBV30; size: once; D: TRBD1; CDR3: CAWRGTGTGVYEQYF; DNA: TGTGCCTGGAGGGGAACCGGGACAGGGGTCTACGAGCAGTACTTC
J: TRBJ2-7; V: TRBV5-3; size: NA; D: TRBD1; CDR3: CARSYRGKGLMSSYEQYF; DNA: TGTGCCAGAAGCTACAGGGGTAAGGGTCTCATGAGCTCCTACGAGCAGTACTTC
J: TRBJ1-3; V: TRBV7-2; size: NA; D: NA; CDR3: CASGTRSGNTIYF; DNA: TGTGCCAGCGGGACACGCTCTGGAAACACCATATATTTT
J: TRBJ2-3; V: TRBV9; size: NA; D: TRBD2; CDR3: CASSPRTSGGLTDTQYF; DNA: TGTGCCAGCAGCCCAAGGACTAGCGGGGGGCTCACAGATACGCAGTATTTT
J: TRBJ2-1; V: TRBV18; size: NA; D: NA; CDR3: CASSPPGGALRYEQFF; DNA: TGTGCCAGCTCACCACCTGGCGGAGCCCTTCGATATGAGCAGTTCTTC
J: TRBJ2-3; V: TRBV6-6; size: NA; D: TRBD2; CDR3: CATFPGGASTDTQYF; DNA: TGTGCCACTTTCCCGGGGGGGGCTAGCACAGATACGCAGTATTTT
J: TRBJ1-6; V: TRBV27; size: NA; D: TRBD1; CDR3: CASTVTGGRSPLHF; DNA: TGTGCCAGCACCGTTACAGGGGGCCGTTCACCCCTCCACTTT
J: TRBJ2-1; V: TRBV28; size: few; D: NA; CDR3: CASSLYQGSYNEQFF; DNA: TGTGCCAGCAGTTTATACCAGGGATCCTACAATGAGCAGTTCTTC
J: TRBJ2-2; V: TRBV6-1; size: NA; D: TRBD2; CDR3: CASSADIPGLETGELFF; DNA: TGTGCCAGCAGTGCTGACATTCCGGGACTAGAGACCGGGGAGCTGTTTTTT
J: TRBJ2-5; V: TRBV5-6; size: NA; D: NA; CDR3: CASTRGMETQYF; DNA: TGTGCCAGCACTCGGGGGATGGAGACCCAGTACTTC
J: TRBJ2-7; V: TRBV5-1; size: NA; D: NA; CDR3: CASSLAGNSYEQYF; DNA: TGCGCCAGCAGCTTGGCCGGGAACTCCTACGAGCAGTACTTC
J: TRBJ2-3; V: TRBV5-5; size: NA; D: NA; CDR3: CASSSITSYTDTQYF; DNA: TGTGCCAGCAGCTCGATAACTAGCTACACAGATACGCAGTATTTT
J: TRBJ2-7; V: TRBV6-6; size: NA; D: TRBD2; CDR3: CASSQTSGFYEQYF; DNA: TGTGCCAGCAGCCAGACTAGCGGGTTCTACGAGCAGTACTTC
J: TRBJ2-5; V: TRBV5-4; size: NA; D: NA; CDR3: CASSPGGQNQETQYF; DNA: TGTGCCAGCAGCCCCGGGGGACAGAACCAAGAGACCCAGTACTTC
J: TRBJ2-1; V: TRBV7-9; size: NA; D: NA; CDR3: CASTISNLARYNEQFF; DNA: TGTGCCAGCACCATCTCGAATCTAGCGCGGTACAATGAGCAGTTCTTC
J: TRBJ1-2; V: TRBV5-4; size: few; D: TRBD1; CDR3: CASSVRDRGNQGYTF; DNA: TGTGCCAGCAGCGTCAGGGACAGGGGCAATCAGGGCTACACCTTC
J: TRBJ2-3; V: TRBV27; size: NA; D: NA; CDR3: CASSPDGGTDTQYF; DNA: TGTGCCAGCAGTCCGGACGGGGGCACAGATACGCAGTATTTT
J: TRBJ2-7; V: TRBV7-8; size: NA; D: TRBD1; CDR3: CASSRQGAYEQYF; DNA: TGTGCCAGCAGCCGACAGGGGGCTTACGAGCAGTACTTC
J: TRBJ1-1; V: TRBV5-4; size: once; D: NA; CDR3: CASSLLALNTEAFF; DNA: TGTGCCAGCAGCTTGTTAGCATTGAACACTGAAGCTTTCTTT
J: TRBJ1-6; V: TRBV7-2; size: NA; D: TRBD1; CDR3: CASSLAGQANSPLHF; DNA: TGTGCCAGCAGCTTAGCCGGACAGGCGAATTCACCCCTCCACTTT
J: TRBJ1-5; V: TRBV7-9; size: few; D: TRBD1; CDR3: CASSPRGIGNQPQHF; DNA: TGTGCCAGCAGCCCCAGGGGGATCGGCAATCAGCCCCAGCATTTT
J: TRBJ2-1; V: TRBV27; size: NA; D: NA; CDR3: CASSLWRNGGYNEQFF; DNA: TGTGCCAGCAGTTTATGGAGGAACGGGGGCTACAATGAGCAGTTCTTC
J: TRBJ2-7; V: TRBV7-2; size: NA; D: TRBD2; CDR3: CASSLFSGGTYEQYF; DNA: TGTGCCAGCAGCTTATTTAGCGGGGGTACCTACGAGCAGTACTTC
J: TRBJ1-1; V: TRBV5-1; size: NA; D: NA; CDR3: CASRGGGANTEAFF; DNA: TGCGCCAGCAGAGGGGGAGGGGCGAACACTGAAGCTTTCTTT
J: TRBJ2-7; V: TRBV6-5; size: NA; D: TRBD2; CDR3: CASSYSRTRSEQYF; DNA: TGTGCCAGCAGTTACTCCCGGACTAGAAGCGAGCAGTACTTC
J: TRBJ1-2; V: TRBV9; size: NA; D: TRBD1; CDR3: CASSANTGGANYGYTF; DNA: TGTGCCAGCAGCGCGAATACAGGGGGAGCTAACTATGGCTACACCTTC